This TCR beta chain originates from a study of blood T cells in healthy people across ages. Looking at the study overall: Roughly one uniquely barcoded beta molecule per two T cells was captured. Study observations and caveats: Significant beta diversity loss was already apparent by age 40, declining roughly linearly. The CMV status of each donor remained undetermined, and this could have confounded shifts in expanded clonotypes.

A second roughly 6 to 12 cycle PCR used barcoded and J-beta primers. A template-switch adaptor with 12 random nucleotides tagged each cDNA molecule. TCRdb called the 5' RACE reads again in MiXCR, with one record for every CDR3 protein. Of about 830,000 distinct CDR3 sequences listed, around two thirds are singletons. Germline V gives CDR1 ENHRY, CDR2 SYGVKD. The CDR3 is 16 residues long. Losses at the gene ends were 0 bases for V and 3 bases for J; bases not matched to a gene: 7. This clonotype was picked up a small number of times. Its antigen is still unknown. This sequence originates from a man aged 30 to 39 in good health. Sequencing input: blood. V and J are TRBV10-3 and TRBJ2-7; 8 bases map to TRBD1. Here the CDR3 reads CAISESMPGGFYEQYF. The CDR3 DNA sequence: TGTGCCATCAGTGAGTCGATGCCAGGGGGCTTCTACGAGCAGTACTTC.